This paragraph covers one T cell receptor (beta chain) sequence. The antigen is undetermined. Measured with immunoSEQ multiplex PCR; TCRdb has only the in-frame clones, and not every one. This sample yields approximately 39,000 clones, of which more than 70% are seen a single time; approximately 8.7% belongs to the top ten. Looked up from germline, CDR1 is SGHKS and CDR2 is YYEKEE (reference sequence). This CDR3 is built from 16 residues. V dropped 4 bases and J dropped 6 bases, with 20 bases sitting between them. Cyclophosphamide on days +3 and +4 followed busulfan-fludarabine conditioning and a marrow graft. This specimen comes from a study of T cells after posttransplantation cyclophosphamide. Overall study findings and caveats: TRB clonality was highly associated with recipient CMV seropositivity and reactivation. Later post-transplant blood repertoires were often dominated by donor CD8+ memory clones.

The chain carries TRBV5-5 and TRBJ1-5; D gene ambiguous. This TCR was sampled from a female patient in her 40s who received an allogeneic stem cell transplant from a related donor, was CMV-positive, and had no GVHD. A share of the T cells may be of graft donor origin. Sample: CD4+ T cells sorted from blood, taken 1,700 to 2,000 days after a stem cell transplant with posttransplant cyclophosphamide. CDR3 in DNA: TGTGCCAGCAGCCTCCTGGAGGGTCTGGGCTCTCAGCCCCAGCATTTT. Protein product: CASSLLEGLGSQPQHF. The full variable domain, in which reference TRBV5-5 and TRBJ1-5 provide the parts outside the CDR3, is DAGVTQSPTHLIKTRGQQVTLRCSPISGHKSVSWYQQVLGQGPQFIFQYYEKEERGRGNFPDRFSARQFPNYSSELNVNALLLGDSALYLCASSLLEGLGSQPQHFGDGTRLSIL.